Below, 13 T cell receptor beta chains from the same sample are listed, as sequenced in a study of blood T cell repertoires in COVID-19 (dated by TCRdb to 2020 to 2022). The library was produced with the immunoSEQ multiplex PCR assay. TCRdb holds this immuneACCESS table with in-frame rearrangements only. Some clones are missing; in checked studies, unresolved V genes explain under half, and the rest has no known cause. This sample lists over 150,000 clones; approximately 86% were detected once. Of the sample, less than 3% falls within the top ten clones. Sequencing was performed on peripheral blood. The receptor set was obtained from a man aged 35 to 55 with active or convalescent COVID-19.

V and J are TRBV27 and TRBJ2-7; 14 bases fit TRBD2. This CDR3 has 15 residues. V was clipped by 2 bases and J by 5 bases; unmatched bases: 2. Germline V CDR1 and CDR2: MNHEY, SMNVEV (reference sequence). The CDR3 region has the DNA TGTGCCAGCAGTTTACGACTAGCGGGGGGGCACGAGCAGTACTTC. Protein product: CASSLRLAGGHEQYF.

This rearrangement joins TRBV2 to TRBJ1-5, with D perhaps matching TRBD1 (5 bases). CDR1 and CDR2 from the germline V gene are SNHLY and FYNNEI. The CDR3 spans 15 residues. Trimming shortened V by 3 bases and J by 3 bases, and 12 bases separated the two germline ends. The CDR3 nucleotides are TGTGCCAGCAGTGATCGGGAGGGACTCAATCAGCCCCAGCATTTT. It codes for CASSDREGLNQPQHF.

The chain joins TRBV29-1 to TRBJ2-3, with D perhaps TRBD1 (5 bases). V lost 8 bases to trimming and J lost 2 bases, with 11 bases between them. The germline V gene encodes CDR1 SQVTM and CDR2 ANQGSEA. The CDR3 spans 12 residues. The DNA for the CDR3 is TGCAGCCAAGGACATCTCACAGATACGCAGTATTTT. Amino acids: CSQGHLTDTQYF.

V is TRBV24-1 and J is TRBJ1-2; D perhaps matches TRBD1 (5 bases). This CDR3 comprises 12 residues. V was trimmed by 7 bases and J by 4 bases, leaving 9 bases between them. The germline V gene encodes CDR1 KGHDR and CDR2 SFDVKD. As DNA, the CDR3 is TGTGCCACCAGCTCAGGGTTCTATGGCTACACCTTC. Translating gives CATSSGFYGYTF.

This clone was detected many times. This sequence joins TRBV5-5 and TRBJ1-5; unclear D gene. In germline, CDR1 is SGHKS, CDR2 YYEKEE (reference sequence). The CDR3 extends over 15 amino acids. The germline V and J ends were trimmed by 0 bases and 3 bases, with 10 bases remaining between them. In DNA form, the CDR3 reads TGTGCCAGCAGCTTGGCCCGCGGGGTCAATCAGCCCCAGCATTTT. As protein: CASSLARGVNQPQHF.

The chain joins TRBV5-1 to TRBJ2-1; D is ambiguous. Trimming pared 3 bases from V and 7 bases from J, leaving 11 bases between. The CDR3 spans 13 residues. The germline V gene encodes CDR1 SGHRS and CDR2 YFSETQ. The DNA for the CDR3 is TGCGCCAGCAGCTGGAGCCCTCCGAATGAGCAGTTCTTC. Its translation is CASSWSPPNEQFF.

The chain is built from TRBV19 and TRBJ1-6; a possible D gene is TRBD1 (6 bases). This CDR3 is 14 amino acids long. Deletions cut 7 bases from V and 4 bases from J, with 11 bases between. Per germline, CDR1 LNHDA and CDR2 SQIVND (reference sequence). This CDR3 reads CASTRGGYNSPLHF. In DNA, the CDR3 is TGTGCCAGTACCCGAGGGGGATATAATTCACCCCTCCACTTT.

This clone was seen a single time. This sequence joins TRBV7-2 and TRBJ2-7, with 7 positions matching TRBD2. The CDR3 runs 15 residues. Germline CDR1 is SGHTA and CDR2 is FQGNSA. J gave up 3 bases and V 10 bases, and 15 bases lay outside the gene matches. DNA for the CDR3: TGTGCCACTGGGGGGGGTTCGAGGTCTCGCTACGAGCAGTACTTC. Amino acids: CATGGGSRSRYEQYF. The whole variable domain, remainder taken from reference TRBV7-2 and TRBJ2-7, is GAGVSQSPSNKVTEKGKDVELRCDPISGHTALYWYRQSLGQGLEFLIYFQGNSAPDKSGLPSDRFSAERTGGSVSTLTIQRTQQEDSAVYLCATGGGSRSRYEQYFGPGTRLTVT.

This sequence joins TRBV6-5 and TRBJ2-7; 7 bases map to TRBD2. V was pared by 6 bases and J by 6 bases, with 8 bases of the junction left unmatched. Germline V lookup: CDR1 MNHEY, CDR2 SVGAGI. The CDR3 runs 13 residues. The CDR3 region has the DNA TGTGCCAGCAGAGCCGGGGGAGGGGTCGAGCAGTACTTC. It is translated as CASRAGGGVEQYF.

The J gene is TRBJ1-5, the V gene TRBV18; 10 positions agree with TRBD1. Per germline, CDR1 KGHSH and CDR2 LQKENI. Trimming cost V 3 bases and J 3 bases; bases outside gene matches: 8. This CDR3 spans 17 amino acids. For the CDR3, the DNA is TGTGCCAGCTCACCTCCTCCGGGGACAGGGGACAATCAGCCCCAGCATTTT. As protein: CASSPPPGTGDNQPQHF. Combining the CDR3 with reference TRBV18 and TRBJ1-5 gives the whole variable domain NAGVMQNPRHLVRRRGQEARLRCSPMKGHSHVYWYRQLPEEGLKFMVYLQKENIIDESGMPKERFSAEFPKEGPSILRIQQVVRGDSAAYFCASSPPPGTGDNQPQHFGDGTRLSIL.

The chain carries TRBV7-9 and TRBJ2-7; 9 bases agree with TRBD2. The CDR3 totals 14 residues. Looked up from germline, CDR1 is SEHNR and CDR2 is FQNEAQ (reference sequence). V gave up 6 bases and J gave up 4 bases; unmatched junction bases: 7. CDR3: CASSLASGDYEQYF. The CDR3 DNA is TGTGCCAGCAGTTTGGCTAGCGGGGATTACGAGCAGTACTTC.

The V call is TRBV7-9, the J call TRBJ1-2; D unresolved. Germline V CDR1 and CDR2: SEHNR, FQNEAQ (reference sequence). The CDR3 is 14 amino acids. V shed 1 base and J shed 2 bases, with 8 bases lying between them. CDR3 sequence reads: CASSLGYGNYGYTF. The CDR3 nucleotides read TGTGCCAGCAGCTTAGGATACGGGAACTATGGCTACACCTTC.

The chain carries TRBV12-5 and TRBJ2-7, with TRBD2 identical over 12 bases. J lost 3 bases, V lost 0 bases, and 3 bases had no gene match. This CDR3 region has 16 residues. Germline-derived CDR1 and CDR2 are LGHNT and FRNRAP. The chain's CDR3 is CASGLVRLAGVYEQYF. For the CDR3, the DNA is TGTGCTAGTGGTTTGGTACGACTAGCGGGAGTCTACGAGCAGTACTTC.